This is a list of T cell receptor beta chains from one sample in a study of tumor-infiltrating lymphocytes in oesophageal squamous cell carcinoma. TCRdb called the PCR reads again in MiXCR, with one record for every CDR3 protein. The sample consists of 9,000 to 13,000 distinct CDR3 sequences, about 61% of them appearing once. Sequencing was done on a sample of esophageal tumor tissue. The receptors stem from a male donor with esophageal squamous cell carcinoma. Each CDR3 is given with its conserved first and last residue. The D gene is left open where the match is weak. A row's size may be missing; if present it is once, few, many or a size class.

d_gene,v_gene,abundance,j_gene,CDR3nt,CDR3aa
TRBD1,TRBV24-1,once,TRBJ2-1,TGTGCCAACAGTGACCCCCGGACAGGGACAGTCTACAATGAGCAGTTCTTC,CANSDPRTGTVYNEQFF
NA,TRBV11-3,NA,TRBJ2-5,TGTGCCAGCAGCTTATCGGACAGCCAAGAGACCCAGTACTTC,CASSLSDSQETQYF
NA,TRBV7-3,NA,TRBJ2-1,TGTGCCAGCAGCTTAAACAGAGACAATGAGCAGTTCTTC,CASSLNRDNEQFF
TRBD2,TRBV6-8,NA,TRBJ2-1,TGTGCCAGTGGGACTAGCGGACCCTACAATGAGCAGTTCTTC,CASGTSGPYNEQFF
NA,TRBV7-2,NA,TRBJ2-7,TGTGCCAGCAGCTCGGACAGCGACACCTACGAGCAGTACTTC,CASSSDSDTYEQYF
TRBD1,TRBV20-1,few,TRBJ2-3,TGCAGTGCCGGACAGGGGTCAATAGTAGATACGCAGTATTTT,CSAGQGSIVDTQYF
NA,TRBV6-1,few,TRBJ2-3,TGTGCCAGCAGTGAAGAGGCTGGGGGCACAGATACGCAGTATTTT,CASSEEAGGTDTQYF
NA,TRBV6-1,medium-sized,TRBJ1-2,TGTGCCAGCGGGGGTAACTATGGCTACACCTTC,CASGGNYGYTF
TRBD2,TRBV15,NA,TRBJ2-1,TGTGCCACCAGCAGGACTAGCGGGAGGAATGAGCAGTTCTTC,CATSRTSGRNEQFF
NA,TRBV7-3,large,TRBJ2-1,TGTGCCAGCAGCTTATTAAGATACAATGAGCAGTTCTTC,CASSLLRYNEQFF
NA,TRBV7-3,NA,TRBJ2-7,TGTGCCAGCAGCTTCCTTCCGCTCGGCGAGCAGTACTTC,CASSFLPLGEQYF
TRBD2,TRBV7-4,NA,TRBJ2-3,TGTGCCAGCAGACCCGGACTAGCGGGAGGGTCCGATACGCAGTATTTT,CASRPGLAGGSDTQYF
NA,TRBV10-3,many,TRBJ1-2,TGTGCCATCCGGAGCGGTGATGCTATAGGCTACACCTTC,CAIRSGDAIGYTF
NA,TRBV7-2,few,TRBJ2-5,TGTGCCAGCAGCTTAGGGCGGGAGACCCAGTACTTC,CASSLGRETQYF
TRBD1,TRBV7-6,NA,TRBJ2-2,TGTGCCAGCAGCTTTCCGACAGGGGGTCCCGGGGAGCTGTTTTTT,CASSFPTGGPGELFF
NA,TRBV28,NA,TRBJ2-7,TGTGCCAGCATCCCCAGCGCCGGCTACGAGCAGTACTTC,CASIPSAGYEQYF
TRBD1,TRBV7-8,NA,TRBJ2-5,TGTGCCAGCAGCCTAGGACAGGGGAGTTCACCCCTCCACTTC,CASSLGQGSSPLHF
TRBD2,TRBV5-1,NA,TRBJ2-3,TGCGCCAGCAGCTTGGCCCCGGGACTAGAAACAGATACGCAGTATTTT,CASSLAPGLETDTQYF
NA,TRBV7-6,NA,TRBJ2-1,TGTGCCAGCAGCTTAGGTGGCGGCTACAATGAGCAGTTCTTC,CASSLGGGYNEQFF
TRBD1,TRBV7-2,few,TRBJ2-7,TGTGCCAGCAGCTTGGACAGGGGGTACTACGAGCAGTACTTC,CASSLDRGYYEQYF
NA,TRBV7-9,NA,TRBJ2-2,TGTGCCAGCAGCTTAGGGGGGAGAACCGGGGAGCTGTTTTTT,CASSLGGRTGELFF
NA,TRBV30,NA,TRBJ2-7,TGTGCCTGGGGGTGGACAGACTACGAGCAGTACTTC,CAWGWTDYEQYF
TRBD2,TRBV7-3,few,TRBJ2-3,TGTGCCAGCAGCTTAACAGGGACTAGCGGGGGCGTAGGCACAGATACGCAGTATTTT,CASSLTGTSGGVGTDTQYF
NA,TRBV27,large,TRBJ2-4,TGTGCCAGCAGTTTACAGGGATCTGGGAACATTCAGTACTTC,CASSLQGSGNIQYF
NA,TRBV7-2,NA,TRBJ2-7,TGTGCCAGCAGCCTCCCCTCCTACGAGCAGTACTTC,CASSLPSYEQYF
TRBD2,TRBV24-1,medium-sized,TRBJ2-1,TGTGCCACCAGTGATCCGGTCGTAGCGGGAGACAATGAGCAGTTCTTC,CATSDPVVAGDNEQFF
NA,TRBV7-2,NA,TRBJ2-5,TGTGCCAGCAGCTTAGGCGTAGGTGGGGACCAAGAGACCCAGTACTTC,CASSLGVGGDQETQYF
NA,TRBV6-8,NA,TRBJ2-5,TGTGCCAGCAGCTATGAGATGGGTACCCAAGAGACCCAGTACTTC,CASSYEMGTQETQYF
NA,TRBV7-9,NA,TRBJ1-4,TGTGCCAGCAGCTTAACCAGGGGTGCTAATGAAAAACTGTTTTTT,CASSLTRGANEKLFF
TRBD1,TRBV10-3,NA,TRBJ2-7,TGTGCCATCAGTGAGTCACCGGGACAGGGCACCGAGCAGTACTTC,CAISESPGQGTEQYF
NA,TRBV7-2,NA,TRBJ2-1,TGTGCCAGCAGCCCCACACTCTCCGAGCAGTTCTTC,CASSPTLSEQFF
NA,TRBV7-8,NA,TRBJ1-1,TGTGCCAGCAGCTTTTTTCCGGTCACTGAAGCTTTCTTT,CASSFFPVTEAFF
TRBD2,TRBV7-2,few,TRBJ2-1,TGTGCCAGCAGCTACTCCGGGACTACACAGAAGCAGTTCTTC,CASSYSGTTQKQFF
NA,TRBV7-3,NA,TRBJ2-5,TGTGCCAGCAGCTTAACGTCGGCTAGCAGTCAAGAGACCCAGTACTTC,CASSLTSASSQETQYF
TRBD2,TRBV7-3,few,TRBJ2-1,TGTGCCAGCAGACTAGCGGGAGGGAACAATGAGCAGTTCTTC,CASRLAGGNNEQFF
TRBD1,TRBV6-1,NA,TRBJ1-2,TGTGCCAGCGGACTACGGACAGGAAGTTCACCCCTCCACTTC,CASGLRTGSSPLHF
NA,TRBV19,many,TRBJ2-4,TGTGCCAGTAGTTGGGGACCCAAAAACATTCAGTACTTC,CASSWGPKNIQYF
TRBD1,TRBV7-2,NA,TRBJ2-7,TGTGCCAGCACCAGGGGGGGACAGGGTCACGAGCAGTACTTC,CASTRGGQGHEQYF
TRBD2,TRBV7-6,NA,TRBJ2-1,TGTGCTAGCAGCCCTAGGACTAGCGGTGAGCAGTTCTTC,CASSPRTSGEQFF
NA,TRBV6-8,NA,TRBJ2-4,TGTGCCAGCAGCTCCCTCGGGGCAGTTCGGTACTTC,CASSSLGAVRYF
NA,TRBV5-1,many,TRBJ2-1,TGCGCCAGCAGTATTATGGGCAATGAGCAGTTCTTC,CASSIMGNEQFF
TRBD2,TRBV4-2,many,TRBJ2-1,TGTGCCAGCACGACACTAGCGGGGTACTCTACAAATGAGCAGTTCTTC,CASTTLAGYSTNEQFF
TRBD2,TRBV6-2/TRBV6-3,few,TRBJ2-1,TGTGCCAGCAGTTACTCAAGCCGGGAGAGCGGGAGGGCGACCCACGGTCAGTTCTTC,CASSYSSRESGRATHGQFF
TRBD1,TRBV7-2,NA,TRBJ2-7,TGTGCCAGCAGCTTACCGGGACAGGTAAAATACGAGCAGTACTTC,CASSLPGQVKYEQYF
NA,TRBV7-6,NA,TRBJ2-1,TGTGCCAGCAGCCCGAGGGGGTGGCGGGGGAATAACAATGAGCAGTTCTTC,CASSPRGWRGNNNEQFF
NA,TRBV7-8,NA,TRBJ2-4,TGTGCCAGCAGAGCCGGGGGACAGTGGGACGGGGAGCAGTACTTC,CASRAGGQWDGEQYF
NA,TRBV24-1,NA,TRBJ2-1,TGTGCCACCAGTGATTTTAGCGACTCCTACAATGAGCAGTTCTTC,CATSDFSDSYNEQFF
NA,TRBV6-1,NA,TRBJ2-5,TGTGCCAGCAGCAAGGCCGGTGGAGCGGCCAACTACAATGAGCAGTACTTC,CASSKAGGAANYNEQYF
NA,TRBV19,medium-sized,TRBJ2-1,TGTGCCAGTAGTATCAGGAATGAGCAGTTCTTC,CASSIRNEQFF